This TCR beta chain emerged from a study of T cells in Graves' hyperthyroidism and ophthalmopathy. Broader study findings: The blood repertoire included most of the expanded thyroid clonotypes above 0.001.

This CDR3 spans 14 amino acids. Germline loops: CDR1 DFQATT, CDR2 SNEGSKA (reference sequence). V was cut by 3 bases and J by 0 bases, with 11 bases left in between. This clonotype was detected many times. Antigen: not known. Researchers took RNA transcripts and amplified the TCR beta CDR3 regions from them. HTBI primers were used for first-round RT-PCR of the TCR CDR3. TCRdb called the multiplex PCR reads again in MiXCR, with one record for every CDR3 protein. The sample holds around 290,000 distinct CDR3 sequences, approximately 15% seen once. J is TRBJ2-5 and V is TRBV20-1; a possible D gene is TRBD1 (5 bases). The sample consisted of blood. This sequence originates from a woman aged 55-69 years with Graves' ophthalmopathy. CDR3 sequence (DNA): TGCAGTGCTAGGGGGCCACCGTACCAAGAGACCCAGTACTTC. Protein: CSARGPPYQETQYF.